This entry is about one T cell receptor (beta chain). This sample is part of a study of blood T cell repertoires in COVID-19. Source study methods: Amplifying reference gene primers gave estimates of nucleated cell counts. Clones were sequenced by immunoSEQ multiplex PCR, and TCRdb holds only the in-frame ones, with some missing. V, J and clone size were drawn from that table, and D and trimming were deduced from the DNA. The sample lists 150,000 to 200,000 clones; roughly 84% were seen once. Participants were aged about 18 to 95 years, lived in around 25 US areas, and enrolled virtually. Self-reported history from a screening survey and questionnaire set each donor's cohort. Symptom resolution, clearance, or two negative PCRs marked donors in Cohort 3 as recovered. This CDR3 is 14 amino acids long. Germline CDR1 reads SGHTA; CDR2 reads FQGNSA. V shed 1 base and J 5 bases; nucleotides not matched to a gene: 1.

The chain has TRBV7-2 and TRBJ2-2; 7 nucleotides match TRBD1. The sample taken for sequencing was PBMCs or T cells enriched from blood (not recorded which). The sequence derives from a woman aged 45-59 years who had recovered from COVID-19. CDR3 in DNA: TGTGCCAGCAGCTTAGGGACAGGAACCGGGGAGCTGTTTTTT. It yields the protein CASSLGTGTGELFF.